Listed below are T cell receptor beta chains from one sample, sequenced in a study of beta chain features in type 1 diabetes. Libraries were prepared by immunoSEQ multiplex PCR; TCRdb keeps only in-frame clonotypes and omits some of them. The table records under 450,000 clones, about 15% of them present only once. Sequencing input: naive CD4+ T cells from blood. Source of these receptors: a man aged 25-45 years in good health. Each CDR3 is given with its conserved first and last residue. Some rows mark clone size as missing; the rest say once, few, many or name a class of expanded clone.

cdr3_aa | j_call | v_call | clone_size
CASSHPSPLSEKLFF | TRBJ1-4 | TRBV7-9 | few
CASSLAGVGTGELFF | TRBJ2-2 | TRBV7-2 | .
CASSYGQGDVYEQYF | TRBJ2-7 | TRBV7-2 | .
CSVEPRTFTEAFF | TRBJ1-1 | TRBV29-1 | .
CASSLSYNEQFF | TRBJ2-1 | TRBV28 | few
CASSAHVAVSTDTQYF | TRBJ2-3 | TRBV9 | .
CAWSVGGNQPQHF | TRBJ1-5 | TRBV30 | few
CAWGTGGGYTF | TRBJ1-2 | TRBV30 | .
CASSLTGFSFEQYF | TRBJ2-7 | TRBV7-2 | few
CSVSGSGVVEAFF | TRBJ1-1 | TRBV29-1 | few
CASSQGADGELFF | TRBJ2-2 | TRBV5-4 | few
CASSVVASGTDTQYF | TRBJ2-3 | TRBV9 | few
CASSAPSVASGKGEQFF | TRBJ2-1 | TRBV9 | few
CAWSVNHLQPQHF | TRBJ1-5 | TRBV30 | few
CASSRGNTEAFF | TRBJ1-1 | TRBV27 | .
CASSVGGVPETQYF | TRBJ2-5 | TRBV9 | .
CASSPGTGQETQYF | TRBJ2-5 | TRBV5-4 | .
CAISGQPQETQYF | TRBJ2-5 | TRBV10-3 | few
CASSPGTSYEQYF | TRBJ2-7 | TRBV7-2 | few
CASSSRTVTQPQHF | TRBJ1-5 | TRBV27 | .
CASRKTGATETQYF | TRBJ2-5 | TRBV5-4 | few
CASSSFGTQYF | TRBJ2-5 | TRBV6-5 | few
CAWSPQSGGLTEAFF | TRBJ1-1 | TRBV30 | few
CASSRAYQNIQYF | TRBJ2-4 | TRBV7-2 | few
CASSARDRGPDTQYF | TRBJ2-3 | TRBV7-8 | .
CASSHHGRVSEKLFF | TRBJ1-4 | TRBV4-3 | few
CASRRTSGIYEQYF | TRBJ2-7 | TRBV6-5 | .
CSVLTDFYEQYF | TRBJ2-7 | TRBV29-1 | many
CASSLVASGSSYNEQFF | TRBJ2-1 | TRBV5-1 | few
CASSPVPRRITEAFF | TRBJ1-1 | TRBV9 | .
CASQGERTTDTQYF | TRBJ2-3 | TRBV28 | .
CASSAISSGQETQYF | TRBJ2-5 | TRBV5-4 | .
CASSPGIQETQYF | TRBJ2-5 | TRBV18 | few
CAWSVGWGYTF | TRBJ1-2 | TRBV30 | .
CAINTGPGGEQFF | TRBJ2-1 | TRBV10-3 | .
CSVVGGDTQYF | TRBJ2-3 | TRBV20-1 | few
CASSFTPLGEQYF | TRBJ2-7 | TRBV7-2 | few
CSVNSDWNTGELFF | TRBJ2-2 | TRBV29-1 | few
CAWSADGDTEAFF | TRBJ1-1 | TRBV30 | .
CASSAGLEGEQFF | TRBJ2-1 | TRBV7-2 | few
CAWSVRRVGNQPQHF | TRBJ1-5 | TRBV30 | .